This record looks at one TCR beta chain sequence and its context. This entry comes from a study of OX40 agonist ivuxolimab in advanced cancers. Study-wide context: Participants could have had prior anti-PD-1, anti-PD-L1 or anti-CTLA-4 therapy, and 40% had some.

CDR1 SGHTA and CDR2 FQGNSA come from the germline V gene. V was shortened by 1 base and J by 4 bases, with 10 bases between the two germline ends. The CDR3 is 14 residues long. Here immunoSEQ multiplex PCR was the method, and the copy in TCRdb shows in-frame clones only, minus some. The sample shows tens of thousands of clones, 86% of them seen only once. The sequencing used CD4+ or CD8+ T cells sorted from blood, collected in a trial of the OX40 agonist ivuxolimab. The V gene is TRBV7-2, the J gene TRBJ1-1; D call uncertain. This sequence originates from an adult with an advanced solid tumor such as melanoma, head and neck, liver or kidney cancer. The CDR3 spells CASSLVGLGTEAFF. The CDR3, as DNA: TGTGCCAGCAGCTTAGTAGGGTTAGGCACTGAAGCTTTCTTT.